The rows below give T cell receptor beta chains drawn from one sample of a study of blood T cell repertoires in COVID-19. Only in-frame clones appear in the TCRdb table, and some are missing; sequencing was by immunoSEQ multiplex PCR. The sample lists 100,000 to 150,000 clones; 70% to 90% were seen once. The sequenced material came from peripheral blood. The receptors derive from a woman at least 80 years old with acute or convalescent COVID-19. CDR3s include the opening cysteine and the closing phenylalanine or tryptophan. A D gene is named only where the DNA matches it firmly. Only some rows state a clone size, as once, few, many or a class for expanded clones.

>TRBV5-1|.|TRBJ2-7|.
CASSLGQGGYEQYF
TGCGCCAGCAGCTTGGGACAGGGAGGATACGAGCAGTACTTC
>TRBV27|few|TRBJ1-1|TRBD1
CARDRGPGEAFF
TGTGCCAGAGACAGGGGGCCGGGTGAAGCTTTCTTT
>TRBV7-3|.|TRBJ2-3|TRBD1
CASSPQGEITDTQYF
TGTGCCAGCAGCCCACAGGGGGAGATCACAGATACGCAGTATTTT
>TRBV3-1/TRBV3-2|.|TRBJ2-1|TRBD2
CASSPTKGREGGYNEQFF
TGTGCCAGCAGCCCCACAAAGGGCCGGGAGGGCGGGTACAATGAGCAGTTCTTC
>TRBV2|.|TRBJ1-2|.
CASSLKTGSNYGYTF
TGTGCCAGCAGTCTCAAGACAGGATCCAACTATGGCTACACCTTC
>TRBV7-8|.|TRBJ2-7|TRBD1
CASSLQGALSYEQYF
TGTGCCAGCAGCTTACAGGGGGCCCTTTCCTACGAGCAGTACTTC
>TRBV6-6|.|TRBJ2-2|.
CASSYFASTGELFF
TGTGCCAGCAGTTACTTTGCGTCCACCGGGGAGCTGTTTTTT
>TRBV5-1|.|TRBJ2-1|TRBD1
CASSFGSGQGGEQFF
TGCGCCAGCAGCTTTGGAAGTGGACAGGGGGGTGAGCAGTTCTTC
>TRBV2|.|TRBJ2-7|.
CASSEFDRTYEQYF
TGTGCCAGCAGTGAATTTGACAGGACCTACGAGCAGTACTTC
>TRBV2|.|TRBJ1-1|.
CASSGGAGPNTEAFF
TGTGCCAGCAGCGGTGGGGCCGGGCCGAACACTGAAGCTTTCTTT
>TRBV27|few|TRBJ2-3|TRBD1
CASSFNLPHPGQPRITDTQYF
TGTGCCAGCAGCTTTAATCTTCCGCACCCGGGACAGCCTAGAATCACAGATACGCAGTATTTT
>TRBV25-1|.|TRBJ1-2|TRBD1
CASSARDRGSYGYTF
TGTGCCAGCAGTGCCCGGGACAGGGGTAGCTATGGCTACACCTTC
>TRBV5-5|once|TRBJ1-1|.
CASSFWGRTEAFF
TGTGCCAGCAGCTTCTGGGGGCGGACTGAAGCTTTCTTT
>TRBV6-2/TRBV6-3|.|TRBJ1-5|.
CASSYSKLLSNQPQHF
TGTGCCAGCAGTTACTCGAAGCTTTTAAGCAATCAGCCCCAGCATTTT
>TRBV3-1/TRBV3-2|.|TRBJ2-1|TRBD1
CASSPPGTGVYNEQFF
TGTGCCAGCAGCCCGCCCGGGACAGGAGTGTACAATGAGCAGTTCTTC
>TRBV29-1|.|TRBJ2-2|TRBD2
CSVELAGGHTGELFF
TGCAGCGTTGAACTAGCGGGGGGGCACACCGGGGAGCTGTTTTTT
>TRBV7-3|.|TRBJ1-2|TRBD1
CASSWGGSAGTGRSGGYTF
TGTGCCAGCAGCTGGGGGGGATCGGCCGGGACAGGGCGCTCGGGCGGCTACACCTTC
>TRBV7-8|.|TRBJ1-6|.
CASSLEWTRNSPLHF
TGTGCCAGCAGCTTAGAGTGGACACGTAATTCACCCCTCCACTTT
>TRBV11-2|.|TRBJ1-3|TRBD1
CASSLWIPDRGLGNTIYF
TGTGCCAGCAGCTTATGGATCCCTGACAGGGGGCTGGGAAACACCATATATTTT
>TRBV12-3/TRBV12-4|.|TRBJ2-7|.
CASSLGTTYEQYF
TGTGCCAGCAGTTTAGGGACTACCTACGAGCAGTACTTC
>TRBV10-2|.|TRBJ2-3|.
CASNRGAGDTQYF
TGCGCCAGCAACCGGGGGGCGGGAGATACGCAGTATTTT
>TRBV29-1|once|TRBJ2-5|TRBD2
CSVVLAGGETQYF
TGCAGCGTTGTACTAGCGGGAGGAGAGACCCAGTACTTC
>TRBV3-1/TRBV3-2|.|TRBJ2-1|TRBD2
CASSQAATSGTANQFF
TGTGCCAGCAGCCAAGCGGCGACTAGCGGGACCGCTAACCAATTCTTC
>TRBV9|.|TRBJ2-3|.
CASSVGAEKTDTQYF
TGTGCCAGCAGCGTAGGGGCTGAGAAAACAGATACGCAGTATTTT
>TRBV19|.|TRBJ2-1|.
CASGPGGVNEQFF
TGTGCCAGTGGGCCGGGGGGCGTCAATGAGCAGTTCTTC
>TRBV7-9|.|TRBJ2-1|TRBD1
CASSVLRDRGYNEQFF
TGTGCCAGCAGCGTTTTGCGGGACAGGGGGTACAATGAGCAGTTCTTC
>TRBV4-2|.|TRBJ1-2|TRBD1
CASSQLTGGGYGYTF
TGTGCCAGCAGCCAACTAACAGGGGGTGGGTATGGCTACACCTTC
>TRBV27|.|TRBJ1-2|.
CASSLKGVGFGGYTF
TGTGCCAGCAGTTTAAAGGGGGTGGGTTTTGGAGGCTACACCTTC
>TRBV5-1|.|TRBJ2-5|TRBD2
CASSLQTSGLQETQYF
TGCGCCAGCAGCTTACAGACTAGCGGTCTCCAAGAGACCCAGTACTTC
>TRBV5-1|.|TRBJ2-1|TRBD2
CASSSTSGNYNEQFF
TGCGCCAGCAGCTCGACTAGCGGGAACTACAATGAGCAGTTCTTC
>TRBV2|.|TRBJ2-5|.
CASTKDRSETQYF
TGTGCCAGCACTAAAGACAGGTCAGAGACCCAGTACTTC
>TRBV20-1|.|TRBJ1-4|.
CSGGGFEKLFF
TGCAGTGGGGGAGGGTTCGAAAAACTGTTTTTT
>TRBV4-3|.|TRBJ1-6|TRBD1
CASSQDRGANSPLHF
TGCGCCAGCAGCCAAGACAGGGGGGCCAATTCACCCCTCCACTTT
>TRBV7-6|.|TRBJ1-1|TRBD1
CASRDTGGTEAFF
TGTGCCAGCAGGGATACAGGGGGCACTGAAGCTTTCTTT
>TRBV7-9|.|TRBJ1-1|.
CASRRGGAIPEAFF
TGTGCCAGCAGGCGCGGGGGGGCGATACCTGAAGCTTTCTTT